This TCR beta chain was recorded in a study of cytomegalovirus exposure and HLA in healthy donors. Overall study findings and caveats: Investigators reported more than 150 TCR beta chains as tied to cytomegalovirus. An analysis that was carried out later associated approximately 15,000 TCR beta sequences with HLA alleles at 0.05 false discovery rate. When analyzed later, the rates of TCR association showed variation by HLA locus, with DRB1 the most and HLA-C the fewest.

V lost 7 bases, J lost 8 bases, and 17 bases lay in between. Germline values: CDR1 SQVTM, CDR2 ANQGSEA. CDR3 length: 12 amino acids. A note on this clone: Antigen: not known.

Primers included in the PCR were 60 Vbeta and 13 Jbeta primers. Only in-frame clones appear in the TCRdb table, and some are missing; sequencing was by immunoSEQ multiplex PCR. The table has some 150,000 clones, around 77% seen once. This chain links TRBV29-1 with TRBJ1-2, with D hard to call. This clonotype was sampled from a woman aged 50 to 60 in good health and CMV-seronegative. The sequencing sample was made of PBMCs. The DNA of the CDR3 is TGCAGCGGTCATGACACCGTAGGAGGCTACACCTTC. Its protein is CSGHDTVGGYTF.